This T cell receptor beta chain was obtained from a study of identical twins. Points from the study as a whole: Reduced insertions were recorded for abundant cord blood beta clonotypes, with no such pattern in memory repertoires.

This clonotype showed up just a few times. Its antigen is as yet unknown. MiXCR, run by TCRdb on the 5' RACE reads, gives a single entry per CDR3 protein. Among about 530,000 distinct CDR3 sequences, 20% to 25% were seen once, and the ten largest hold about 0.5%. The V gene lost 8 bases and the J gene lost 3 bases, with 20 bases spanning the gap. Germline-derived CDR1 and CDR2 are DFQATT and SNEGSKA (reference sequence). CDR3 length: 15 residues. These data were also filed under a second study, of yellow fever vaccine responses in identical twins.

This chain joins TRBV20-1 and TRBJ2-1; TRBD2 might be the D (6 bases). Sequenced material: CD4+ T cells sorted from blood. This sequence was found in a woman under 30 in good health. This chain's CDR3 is CSINERRDYYNEQFF. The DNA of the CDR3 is TGCAGTATAAATGAGCGGAGGGATTACTACAATGAGCAGTTCTTC.